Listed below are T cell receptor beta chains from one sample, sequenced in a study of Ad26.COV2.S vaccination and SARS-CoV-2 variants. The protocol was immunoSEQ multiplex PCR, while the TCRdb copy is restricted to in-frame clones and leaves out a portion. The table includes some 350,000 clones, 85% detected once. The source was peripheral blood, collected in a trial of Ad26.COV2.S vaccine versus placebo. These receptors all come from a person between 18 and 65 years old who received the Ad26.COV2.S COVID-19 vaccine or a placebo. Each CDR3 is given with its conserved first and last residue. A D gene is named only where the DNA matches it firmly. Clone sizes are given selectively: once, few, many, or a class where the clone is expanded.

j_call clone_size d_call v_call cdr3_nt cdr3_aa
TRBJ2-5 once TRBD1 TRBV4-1 TGCGCCAGCAGCCAGTCCCGGGACAGGGACATGGAGACCCAGTACTTC CASSQSRDRDMETQYF
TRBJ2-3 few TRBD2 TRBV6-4 TGTGCCAGCAGTGTTGCTAGCGGGAGTATAGATACGCAGTATTTT CASSVASGSIDTQYF
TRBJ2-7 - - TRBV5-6 TGTGCCAGCAGCTTGGGACTCCTTCGTGAGCAGTACTTC CASSLGLLREQYF
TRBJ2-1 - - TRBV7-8 TGTGCCAGCAGCTTAGAAACAGTTTACAATGAGCAGTTCTTC CASSLETVYNEQFF
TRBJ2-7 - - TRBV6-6 TGTGCCAGCAGTTCGGCGGGGCTCCGGGTGTACTTC CASSSAGLRVYF
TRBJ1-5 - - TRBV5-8 TGTGCCAGCAGCTCGTGGGGACGGTCGAATCAGCCCCAGCATTTT CASSSWGRSNQPQHF
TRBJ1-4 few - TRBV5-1 TGCGCCAGCAGCTTGGCGGAGAATGGGGAAAAACTGTTTTTT CASSLAENGEKLFF
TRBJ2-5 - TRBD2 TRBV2 TGTGCCAGCAGTACTAGCGGGGGTAAAGAGACCCAGTACTTC CASSTSGGKETQYF
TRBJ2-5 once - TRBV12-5 TGTGCTAGTGGCCGTCAGACAGGAGTGGTTAACTTC CASGRQTGVVNF
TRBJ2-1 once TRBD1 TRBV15 TGTGCCACCAGCAGAGCGGGACAGGGCTACAATGAGCAGTTCTTC CATSRAGQGYNEQFF
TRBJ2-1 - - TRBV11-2 TGTGCCAGCAGCTTCGCGGGAAACGAGCAGTTCTTC CASSFAGNEQFF
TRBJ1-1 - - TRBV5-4 TGTGCCAGCAGCTTGGGACAGGAGGCTTTCTTT CASSLGQEAFF
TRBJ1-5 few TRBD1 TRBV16 TGTGCCAGCAGCCAATTTGGACAGGGCTCCCAGCCCCAGCATTTT CASSQFGQGSQPQHF
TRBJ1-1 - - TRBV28 TGTGCCAGCAGTGGTGGGGGAAGAGGCAGGGCGAACACTGAAGCTTTCTTT CASSGGGRGRANTEAFF
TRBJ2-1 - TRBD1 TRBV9 TGTGCCAGCAGCGGGACAGGGAATGAGCAGTTCTTC CASSGTGNEQFF
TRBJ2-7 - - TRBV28 TGTGCCAGCAGCCCGAGGCTTGATGAGCAGTACTTC CASSPRLDEQYF
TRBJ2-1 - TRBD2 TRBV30 TGTGCCTCAATACGCCCGGGAGGGCCTTATGACAATGAGCAGTTCTTC CASIRPGGPYDNEQFF
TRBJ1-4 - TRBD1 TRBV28 TGTGCCAGCAGTTTAGGACAGGGGGCGGGAAAACTGTTTTTT CASSLGQGAGKLFF
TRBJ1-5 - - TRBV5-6 TGTGCCAGCAGCTTGGGGGAGCAGCCCCAGCATTTT CASSLGEQPQHF
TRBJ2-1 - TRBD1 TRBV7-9 TGTGCCAGCAGCTTGGGACAGGGGCTCATGGAGCAGTTCTTC CASSLGQGLMEQFF
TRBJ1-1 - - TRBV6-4 TGTGCCAGCAGTGAAGAGGAGAACACTGAAGCTTTCTTT CASSEEENTEAFF
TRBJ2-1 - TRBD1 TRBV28 TGTGCCAGCTTTGGGGACAGGGTTTACAATGAGCAGTTCTTC CASFGDRVYNEQFF
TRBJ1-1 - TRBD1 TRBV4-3 TGCGCCAGCAGCCAAACAGGGGACAGGGCTGAAGCTTTCTTT CASSQTGDRAEAFF
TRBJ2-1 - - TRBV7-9 TGTGCCCGACGCAATGAGCAGTTCTTC CARRNEQFF
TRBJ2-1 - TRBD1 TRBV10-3 TGTGCCATCAGTGGGTGGCAGGGGGCCTACAATGAGCAGTTCTTC CAISGWQGAYNEQFF
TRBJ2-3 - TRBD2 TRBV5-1 TGCGCCAGCAGCTTGCCTTGGGGCGGGGGGGCCGCAGATACGCAGTATTTT CASSLPWGGGAADTQYF
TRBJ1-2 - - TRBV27 TGTGCCAGCAGTGCCACTCTAGTGGGGACGGGCTATGGCTACACCTTC CASSATLVGTGYGYTF
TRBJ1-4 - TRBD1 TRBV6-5 TGTGCCAGCCGACAGGGGATAGCAACTAATGAAAAACTGTTTTTT CASRQGIATNEKLFF
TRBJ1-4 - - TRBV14 TGTGCCAGCAGCCAAGATACGGGCGGATCTAATGAAAAACTGTTTTTT CASSQDTGGSNEKLFF
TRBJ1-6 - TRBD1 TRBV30 TGTGCCTGGAGTGTGGCGGGACAGGGCCTTTCACCCCTCCACTTT CAWSVAGQGLSPLHF
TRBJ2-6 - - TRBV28 TGTGCCAGCAGTACAGCCTCTGGGGCCAACGTCCTGACTTTC CASSTASGANVLTF